This entry features one T cell receptor beta chain sequence. The data were taken from a study of T cell responses to AZD1222 COVID-19 vaccine. Analysis merged second doses at about 4 or about 12 weeks. Some clones are missing from TCRdb's copy, which holds only in-frame ones; the method was immunoSEQ multiplex PCR. The sample lists roughly 120,000 clones, 92% occurring once. The TCR sequence derives from an adult who received the AZD1222 COVID-19 vaccine. The sequences come from peripheral blood, collected 28 days after the second AZD1222 dose.

CDR3 bases: TGTGCCAGCAGTTCCCCGGGACAGGTGTTGGATGAGCAGTTCTTC. Translating gives CASSSPGQVLDEQFF. The genes are TRBV27 and TRBJ2-1, with TRBD1 matching over 8 bases. The CDR3 consists of 15 residues. Germline V gene lookup returns CDR1 MNHEY and CDR2 SMNVEV (reference sequence). The V gene end was trimmed by 4 bases and the J gene end by 8 bases; junction bases not matched to a gene: 10.